This section outlines one T cell receptor beta chain sequence together with its context. The repertoire was sequenced with immunoSEQ multiplex PCR; TCRdb's copy has only in-frame clones and lacks some. The sample holds about 83,000 clones; around 86% are singletons and the top ten take around 7.8%. This record belongs to a study of blood T cell repertoires in COVID-19. The wider study: Italy, Spain and the United States were the sources of the convalescent and acute COVID-19 samples.

V lost 0 bases and J 0 bases, leaving 4 bases between the germline ends. The V gene's germline CDR1 is SGHRS and CDR2 YFSETQ. There are 15 residues in the CDR3. Material: peripheral blood. This receptor was taken from an elderly man with active or convalescent COVID-19. This sequence joins TRBV5-1 and TRBJ2-6; D not resolved. The DNA of the CDR3 is TGCGCCAGCAGCTTGGTTAGCTCTGGGGCCAACGTCCTGACTTTC. Amino acids: CASSLVSSGANVLTF.